The TCR beta chain under discussion was sequenced for a study of blood T cell repertoires in COVID-19. This CDR3 is 14 amino acids long. V was pared by 11 bases and J by 4 bases, with 11 bases of the junction left unmatched. The germline V gene encodes CDR1 MNHEY and CDR2 SVGAGI. Original processing notes: Using reference gene primer amplification, nucleated cell counts were estimated. Measured with immunoSEQ multiplex PCR; TCRdb has only the in-frame clones, and not every one. V and J calls and clone size are copied from that table; D and trimming were computed from the DNA. In the table there are roughly 120,000 clones, approximately 90% of which are singletons.

The receptor comes from a man over 45 with COVID-19, enrolled during active disease. The genes are TRBV6-5 and TRBJ2-1; 7 bases agree with TRBD1. The specimen was peripheral blood. The CDR3 region is CAALDRRGYNEQFF. DNA for the CDR3: TGTGCCGCCCTGGATCGCAGGGGGTACAATGAGCAGTTCTTC.